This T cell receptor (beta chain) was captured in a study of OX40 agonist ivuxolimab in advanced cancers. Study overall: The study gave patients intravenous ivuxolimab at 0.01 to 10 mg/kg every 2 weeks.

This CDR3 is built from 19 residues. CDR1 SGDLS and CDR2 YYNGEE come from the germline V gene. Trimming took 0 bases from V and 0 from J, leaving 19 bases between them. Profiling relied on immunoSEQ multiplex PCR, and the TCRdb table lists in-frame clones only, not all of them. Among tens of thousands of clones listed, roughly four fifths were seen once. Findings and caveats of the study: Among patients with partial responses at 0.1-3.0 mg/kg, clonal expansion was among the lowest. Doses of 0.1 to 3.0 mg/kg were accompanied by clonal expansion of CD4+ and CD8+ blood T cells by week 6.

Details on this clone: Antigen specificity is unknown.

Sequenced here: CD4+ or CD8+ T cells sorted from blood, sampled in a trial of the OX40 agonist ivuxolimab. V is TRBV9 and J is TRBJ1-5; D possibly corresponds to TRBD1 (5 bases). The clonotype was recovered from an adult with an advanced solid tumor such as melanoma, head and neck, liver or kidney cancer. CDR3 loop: CASSVEGTANPDSNQPQHF. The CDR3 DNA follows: TGTGCCAGCAGCGTAGAAGGGACGGCTAATCCGGATAGCAATCAGCCCCAGCATTTT.